The 29 T cell receptor beta chains below come from one sample, sequenced in a study of CD8+CD57+ T cells in acquired aplastic anemia. TCR beta VDJ combinations and CDR3 sequences were profiled from genomic DNA. TCRdb reprocessed the reads via MiXCR and lists one record per CDR3 protein. This table holds hundreds of thousands of distinct CDR3 sequences, 60% to 80% found once. Sequencing used sorted CD4+, CD8+, or CD8+CD57+ T cells (not recorded which) from PBMCs. Every receptor here comes from a human donor in good health, serving as a control.

This CDR3 is CAWSVDRGTYEQYF. In DNA form, the CDR3 reads TGTGCCTGGAGTGTCGACAGGGGGACCTACGAGCAGTACTTC. The gene calls are TRBV30 and TRBJ2-7; 9 positions match TRBD1. V shed 0 bases and J 2 bases; nucleotides not matched to a gene: 2. The CDR3 has 14 residues. Germline V gives CDR1 GTSNPN, CDR2 SVGIG (reference sequence).

The rearrangement uses TRBV6-1 and TRBJ1-5; D remains ambiguous. Trimming cost V 9 bases and J 3 bases, with 24 bases left between them. CDR1 and CDR2 (germline): MNHNS, SASEGT. The CDR3 spans 17 residues. CDR3 region: CASSINPPPADNQPQHF. The CDR3 DNA reads as TGTGCCAGTAGTATTAACCCCCCCCCAGCGGACAATCAGCCCCAGCATTTT.

The V and J genes are TRBV29-1 and TRBJ1-1, with 8 bases that match TRBD1. Germline V gene lookup returns CDR1 SQVTM and CDR2 ANQGSEA. Losses at the gene ends were 4 bases for V and 8 bases for J; bases not matched to a gene: 3. The CDR3 sequence is 11 residues long. CDR3 sequence (DNA): TGCAGCGTTGGACGACAGGGGGAAGCTTTCTTT. Translation: CSVGRQGEAFF.

Concerning this clonotype: A junction end diverges from the germline sequence, so it may reflect a read error. The rearrangement uses TRBV20-1 and TRBJ1-2, with a possible D match to TRBD1 (5 bases). Germline V lookup: CDR1 DFQATT, CDR2 SNEGSKA (reference sequence). The CDR3 consists of 12 residues. The CDR3 DNA is TGCAGCGCTAGCACTAGCGGGGGGAGGGACACCTTC. Its protein is CSASTSGGRDTF.

V usage is TRBV20-1 and J usage is TRBJ1-5; possibly TRBD1 for D (6 bases). Trimming removed 3 bases at V and 8 bases at J, with 17 bases between. The CDR3 consists of 14 residues. The germline CDR1 and CDR2 sequences are DFQATT and SNEGSKA (reference sequence). CDR3 region: CSASGRSRGEPQHF. DNA for the CDR3: TGCAGTGCTAGCGGACGGTCCAGGGGCGAGCCCCAGCATTTT.

The chain joins TRBV7-6 to TRBJ2-3; D perhaps matches TRBD1 (5 bases). The ends were cut back, 6 bases at V and 4 bases at J, with 23 bases in the middle. Per germline, CDR1 SGHVS and CDR2 FNYEAQ. CDR3 size: 17 residues. CDR3 protein: CASSITLRGPGPDTQYF. CDR3 nucleotide sequence: TGTGCCAGCAGTATAACATTAAGGGGCCCCGGACCAGATACGCAGTATTTT.

This clonotype was counted ten times or more. This chain uses TRBV7-9 with TRBJ1-5; no clear D. V lost 3 bases, J lost 0 bases, and 6 bases lay in between. Germline-derived CDR1 and CDR2 are SEHNR and FQNEAQ (reference sequence). CDR3 size: 14 residues. CDR3 residues: CASSFGYSNQPQHF. The CDR3 region has the DNA TGTGCCAGCAGCTTTGGATATAGCAATCAGCCCCAGCATTTT. The variable domain in full, with the rest retrieved from reference TRBV7-9 and TRBJ1-5, is DTGVSQNPRHKITKRGQNVTFRCDPISEHNRLYWYRQTLGQGPEFLTYFQNEAQLEKSRLLSDRFSAERPKGSFSTLEIQRTEQGDSAMYLCASSFGYSNQPQHFGDGTRLSIL.

This clonotype showed up many times. V and J are TRBV5-1 and TRBJ2-3; TRBD1 or TRBD2 may be the D gene (5 bases each). The CDR3 is 15 residues long. V was shortened by 6 bases and J by 2 bases, with 16 bases between the two germline ends. Germline assignment: CDR1 SGHRS and CDR2 YFSETQ. This chain's CDR3 is CASTEVGPYTDTQYF. The DNA of the CDR3 is TGCGCCAGCACTGAGGTGGGACCTTACACAGATACGCAGTATTTT.

This clonotype appeared many times. The rearrangement joins TRBV12-3 or TRBV12-4 to TRBJ2-7; D gene unclear. There are 11 residues in the CDR3. V was shortened by 4 bases and J by 7 bases, with 8 bases between the two germline ends. The CDR3 DNA follows: TGTGCCAGCAGTTACCGAGCGGAGCAGTACTTC. It codes for CASSYRAEQYF.

The rearrangement joins TRBV2 to TRBJ2-6; the D call may be TRBD1 or TRBD2 (5 bases each). CDR1 and CDR2 from the germline V gene are SNHLY and FYNNEI. V lost 6 bases and J lost 16, with 25 bases in between. The CDR3 sequence is 15 residues long. The CDR3 is CASSRQGGITGELTF. The CDR3 DNA is TGTGCCAGCAGCCGGCAGGGTGGTATCACCGGGGAGCTGACTTTC.

This clonotype was counted a few times. Written as DNA, the CDR3 is TGTGCCAGCAGCCGGGGACAGGGAAGCCGCACTGAAGCTTTCTTT. It codes for CASSRGQGSRTEAFF. The chain uses TRBV3-1 and TRBJ1-1; TRBD1 matches at 9 bases. The CDR3 covers 15 residues. J gave up 4 bases and V 4 bases, and 7 bases lay outside the gene matches. Germline V gene sequence: CDR1 LGHDT, CDR2 YNNKEL (reference sequence).

In this sample, this clonotype turned up many times. The chain combines TRBV4-1 with TRBJ2-5; a weak D match, TRBD2 (7 bases). CDR1 and CDR2 (germline): MGHRA, YSYEKL. V lost 5 bases to trimming and J lost 5 bases, with 21 bases between them. This CDR3 has 16 amino acids. The CDR3 protein is CASSAFSSGGRETQYF. The CDR3 DNA reads as TGCGCCAGCAGCGCCTTTTCATCGGGGGGCAGGGAGACCCAGTACTTC.

This clonotype was detected ten times or more. The rearrangement joins TRBV2 to TRBJ2-4; 10 nucleotides agree with TRBD1. In germline, CDR1 is SNHLY, CDR2 FYNNEI. This CDR3 is 15 amino acids long. The V segment lost 7 bases and the J segment 0 bases; nucleotides outside the gene matches: 3. CDR3 sequence (DNA): TGTGCCAGCACCGGACAGGGGGGAGCCAAAAACATTCAGTACTTC. Translated, it gives CASTGQGGAKNIQYF.

This rearrangement joins TRBV11-1 to TRBJ2-3; 10 bases fit TRBD2. J was trimmed by 2 bases and V by 5 bases; bases with no gene match: 10. Germline values: CDR1 SGHAT, CDR2 FQDESV (reference sequence). This CDR3 comprises 17 residues. This chain's CDR3 is CASSLGASGGTTDTQYF. CDR3 sequence (DNA): TGTGCCAGCAGCCTAGGGGCTAGCGGGGGAACCACAGATACGCAGTATTTT.

The chain has TRBV2 and TRBJ2-5; 7 nucleotides line up with TRBD2. CDR1 SNHLY and CDR2 FYNNEI come from the germline V gene. Unmatched junction bases numbered 5, after V lost 7 bases and J lost 0 bases. The CDR3 spans 14 residues. This CDR3 is CASIWTSHQETQYF. CDR3 in DNA: TGTGCCAGCATTTGGACTAGTCACCAAGAGACCCAGTACTTC.

Concerning this clonotype: Mismatch with germline at one junction end may stem from a read error. The CDR3 sequence: CSARGLIANYGYTF. DNA for the CDR3: TGCAGTGCTAGAGGGCTCATCGCTAATTATGGCTACACCTTC. The chain combines TRBV20-1 with TRBJ1-2; D is ambiguous. Germline V CDR1 and CDR2: DFQATT, SNEGSKA (reference sequence). CDR3 size: 14 residues.

This clonotype was counted many times. The V call is TRBV2, the J call TRBJ1-4, with D perhaps matching TRBD1 (5 bases). CDR1 SNHLY and CDR2 FYNNEI come from the germline V gene. The CDR3 contains 14 residues. Trimming pared 6 bases from V and 2 bases from J, leaving 10 bases between. The CDR3 is CASRRGGTNEKLFF. The CDR3 nucleotides are TGTGCCAGCAGGAGGGGTGGCACTAATGAAAAACTGTTTTTT.

The chain is built from TRBV9 and TRBJ2-7; possible D gene TRBD2, 5 bases. With 4 bases removed from V and 2 bases from J, the gap between germline ends came to 13 bases. The CDR3 contains 14 residues. CDR1 SGDLS and CDR2 YYNGEE come from the germline V gene. Written as DNA, the CDR3 is TGTGCCAGCAGCAGCGGAGACCGTCCCTACGAGCAGTACTTC. It yields the protein CASSSGDRPYEQYF.

Details on this clonotype: Without the conserved terminal phenylalanine or tryptophan, this CDR3 likely stems from a read error. The rearrangement uses TRBV13 and TRBJ2-3; 8 positions agree with TRBD2. The V gene end was trimmed by 0 bases and the J gene end by 4 bases; junction bases not matched to a gene: 3. From germline, CDR1 is PRHDT and CDR2 FYEKMQ (reference sequence). The length of the CDR3 is 15 residues. Here the CDR3 DNA reads TGTGCCAGCAGCTTAGGGGCGGGGGGCTCAGATACGCAGTATTCT. The encoded protein is CASSLGAGGSDTQYS.

Here the CDR3 DNA reads TGTGCCAGCAGCGGCTCCGGCCGACTTTCTGGGGCCAACGTCCTGACTTTC. Its protein is CASSGSGRLSGANVLTF. The chain is built from TRBV11-2 and TRBJ2-6; D remains unclear. V shed 5 bases and J shed 1 base, with 15 bases lying between them. Germline V gene data show CDR1 as SGHAT and CDR2 as FQNNGV. CDR3 length: 17 amino acids.

This sequence joins TRBV6-2 or TRBV6-3 and TRBJ1-5, with D uncertain. Germline CDR1 reads MNHEY; CDR2 reads SVGEGT. Trimming took 0 bases from V and 7 from J, leaving 13 bases between them. There are 15 residues in the CDR3. CDR3 protein: CASSYSAGGWQPQHF. The CDR3 DNA reads as TGTGCCAGCAGTTACTCTGCGGGAGGCTGGCAGCCCCAGCATTTT.

In regard to this clonotype: At one boundary the junction diverges from the germline segment, which might be a read error. The chain combines TRBV7-2 with TRBJ1-6, with a tentative D call TRBD1 (5 bases). This CDR3 is 14 amino acids long. Germline V gene data show CDR1 as SGHTA and CDR2 as FQGNSA. CDR3 coding DNA: TGTGCCAGCGGCTTAGGGGACCCAAAGGGATGGCGGCAGTTT. Its translation is CASGLGDPKGWRQF.

A remark on this clonotype: The junction does not match germline at one end; this may be a read error. The V call is TRBV7-2, the J call TRBJ2-7, with D hard to call. Germline CDR1 reads SGHTA; CDR2 reads FQGNSA. The length of the CDR3 is 14 residues. The CDR3 DNA is TGTGCCAGCAGCTTAGGGAAGGTGGTAAGCACAGATTCGTTC. Its protein product is CASSLGKVVSTDSF.

This clonotype has just one count. The V call is TRBV29-1, the J call TRBJ2-2; D perhaps matches TRBD2 (5 bases). The germline V and J ends were trimmed by 5 bases and 6 bases, with 13 bases remaining between them. This CDR3 is 13 amino acids long. Looked up from germline, CDR1 is SQVTM and CDR2 is ANQGSEA. The CDR3 sequence is CSVMRVRAGELFF. The CDR3 DNA reads as TGCAGCGTTATGAGGGTTCGCGCCGGGGAGCTGTTTTTT.

The chain links TRBV9 to TRBJ2-5, with 9 positions matching TRBD1. Germline CDR1 SGDLS, CDR2 YYNGEE. The CDR3 is 14 amino acids. The V gene end was trimmed by 5 bases and the J gene end by 5 bases; junction bases not matched to a gene: 7. This CDR3 reads CASSTRQGVETQYF. The CDR3 nucleotides read TGTGCCAGCAGTACACGACAGGGGGTGGAGACCCAGTACTTC.

To note about this clonotype: A much more abundant neighbour one base away suggests this may be a read error. The CDR3 bases are TGTGCCAGCAGCCAAGATCTAGGGACTTCTGAAAAACTGTTTTTT. As protein: CASSQDLGTSEKLFF. The V gene is TRBV4-2, the J gene TRBJ1-4; TRBD1 is a possible D gene (5 bases). CDR1 and CDR2 (germline): LGHNA, YNFKEQ. V lost 0 bases, J lost 7 bases, and 12 bases lay in between. CDR3 length equals 15 residues.

This clonotype was detected ten times or more. CDR3 amino acids: CSARAVSGTENEKLFF. The CDR3 DNA reads TGCAGTGCTAGAGCCGTTTCCGGGACGGAGAATGAAAAACTGTTTTTT. V is TRBV20-1 and J is TRBJ1-4; the D gene is possibly TRBD1 (5 bases). The CDR3 has 16 amino acids. The germline V and J ends were trimmed by 1 base and 5 bases, with 17 bases remaining between them. Germline V CDR1 and CDR2: DFQATT, SNEGSKA (reference sequence).

Worth noting for this clonotype: Relative to the germline gene, one junction end is altered; a read error may explain this. The rearrangement links TRBV7-2 to TRBJ2-5; D perhaps matches TRBD2 (5 bases). The germline V gene encodes CDR1 SGHTA and CDR2 FQGNSA. This CDR3 region has 15 residues. CDR3 coding DNA: TGTGCCAGCAGCTCTGGAGGCAGGTACCATGACACCCCGTACTTC. This translates into CASSSGGRYHDTPYF.

Turning to this clonotype: The CDR3 does not end in the conserved phenylalanine or tryptophan, so this is likely a read error. The V call is TRBV10-1, the J call TRBJ1-4; perhaps TRBD1 as D (6 bases). The CDR3 is made up of 14 amino acids. The germline V gene encodes CDR1 WNHNN and CDR2 SYGVQD (reference sequence). This CDR3 is CAISPAGAGEKLFY. The CDR3 DNA reads as TGCGCCATCAGTCCCGCAGGGGCTGGTGAAAAGCTGTTTTAT.